The 27 T cell receptor beta chains in this list originate from one sample, sequenced in a study of vaccination and CD4 T cells after COVID-19. No cognate antigen is known for these TCRs. The Oncomine TCR Beta short-read assay was applied to DNA of cultured CD4+ T cells. TCRdb processed the PCR reads anew with MiXCR; each CDR3 protein has one entry. Of fewer than 20,000 distinct CDR3 sequences listed, around 50% are singletons. Treatment in this sample: roughly 10-day PBMC culture with coronavirus spike peptide pools or control peptides (ViraFEST assay). Material: CD4+ T cells from blood, cultured in vitro. These receptors were collected from a human donor who had recovered from COVID-19.

There are a few counts of this clonotype. The chain is built from TRBV20-1 and TRBJ1-1, with TRBD1 matching 7 bases. Germline CDR1 DFQATT, CDR2 SNEGSKA (reference sequence). J was trimmed by 6 bases and V by 0 bases; bases with no gene match: 7. The CDR3 runs to 14 residues. The CDR3 coding sequence is TGCAGTGCTAGAGATTTACAGGGGAGGGCTGAAGCTTTCTTT. Translated, it gives CSARDLQGRAEAFF.

This chain connects TRBV27 to TRBJ2-5; 9 positions agree with TRBD1. This CDR3 has 16 residues. V shed 5 bases and J 1 base; nucleotides not matched to a gene: 8. Germline V gene lookup returns CDR1 MNHEY and CDR2 SMNVEV (reference sequence). The CDR3 DNA is TGTGCCAGCAGTGGGTACGGGACAGGGATCCAAGAGACCCAGTACTTC. Protein product: CASSGYGTGIQETQYF.

V usage is TRBV2 and J usage is TRBJ2-5, with a possible D match to TRBD2 (5 bases). Germline V gene data show CDR1 as SNHLY and CDR2 as FYNNEI. CDR3 length equals 14 residues. Trimming left V 3 bases short and J 1 base short, with 9 bases between. The CDR3 DNA is TGTGCCAGCAGTGATCGCGGGCCCCAAGAGACCCAGTACTTC. This encodes CASSDRGPQETQYF.

This clonotype has just a few counts. The chain employs TRBV6-2 or TRBV6-3 and TRBJ1-1; weak D call: TRBD1 (5 bases). V lost 6 bases and J lost 8, with 22 bases in between. The CDR3 totals 15 residues. Germline V gives CDR1 MNHEY, CDR2 SVGEGT. CDR3 loop: CASREEGTSYREAFF. CDR3 nucleotides: TGTGCCAGCAGGGAAGAAGGCACCAGCTACAGGGAAGCTTTCTTT.

The V call is TRBV30, the J call TRBJ2-7, with 7 bases lining up with TRBD2. Per germline, CDR1 GTSNPN and CDR2 SVGIG (reference sequence). V was pared by 4 bases and J by 1 base, with 4 bases of the junction left unmatched. The CDR3 sequence is 13 residues long. The DNA of the CDR3 is TGTGCCTGGAACGGGGGGACTTCCTACGAGCAGTACTTC. It specifies CAWNGGTSYEQYF.

V and J are TRBV3-1 and TRBJ2-5; 8 bases are shared with TRBD2. This CDR3 has 17 residues. J was trimmed by 5 bases and V by 0 bases; bases with no gene match: 11. The germline V gene encodes CDR1 LGHDT and CDR2 YNNKEL (reference sequence). The CDR3 sequence is CASSQDRGGRSTETQYF. As DNA, the CDR3 is TGTGCCAGCAGCCAAGATAGGGGCGGGAGGAGTACGGAGACCCAGTACTTC.

The V gene is TRBV7-9, the J gene TRBJ1-1; TRBD1 aligns across 7 bases. The J segment lost 5 bases and the V segment lost 5 bases, leaving 14 bases of the junction unmatched. Germline loops: CDR1 SEHNR, CDR2 FQNEAQ (reference sequence). The CDR3 length is 16 residues. CDR3 in DNA: TGTGCCAGCAGCCCCACCTTGGGGAGGGGGCCTACTGAAGCTTTCTTT. Its translation is CASSPTLGRGPTEAFF.

In this sample, this clonotype turned up once. The chain employs TRBV10-2 and TRBJ1-6; D remains ambiguous. The CDR3 sequence is 16 residues long. Trimming removed 5 bases at V and 5 bases at J, with 16 bases between. CDR1 and CDR2 from the germline V gene are WSHSY and SAAADI. The CDR3 spells CASSHRAEIDNSPLHF. CDR3 in DNA: TGCGCCAGCAGTCACCGGGCAGAAATAGATAATTCACCCCTCCACTTT.

This clonotype turned up a few times. This chain links TRBV29-1 with TRBJ1-6; D perhaps matches TRBD1 (5 bases). The germline gives CDR1 SQVTM, CDR2 ANQGSEA. The V end lost 7 bases, the J end lost 7 bases, and 20 bases lay between the germline ends. The CDR3 loop spans 15 amino acids. The CDR3 loop reads CSAPWGGLGNSPLHF. CDR3 nucleotide sequence: TGCAGCGCCCCGTGGGGGGGTCTGGGCAATTCACCCCTCCACTTT.

This clonotype was seen more than once but under ten times. The genes are TRBV24-1 and TRBJ2-2; 7 bases map to TRBD1. The CDR3 has 16 amino acids. CDR1 is KGHDR, CDR2 SFDVKD, per germline. V lost 2 bases and J lost 2; bases outside the gene matches: 4. The CDR3 loop is CATSDSRQGNTGELFF. DNA for the CDR3: TGTGCCACCAGTGATTCCCGACAGGGTAACACCGGGGAGCTGTTTTTT.

The DNA for the CDR3 is TGCAGTGCCCCCGCCGGGGGAATGAACACTGAAGCTTTCTTT. It encodes CSAPAGGMNTEAFF. This rearrangement joins TRBV20-1 to TRBJ1-1, with D maybe TRBD1 (5 bases). The germline V gene encodes CDR1 DFQATT and CDR2 SNEGSKA (reference sequence). The CDR3 is made up of 14 amino acids. The V end lost 6 bases, the J end lost 0 bases, and 14 bases lay between the germline ends.

The chain is built from TRBV20-1 and TRBJ1-1; the match to TRBD1 covers 9 bases. Germline V gene data show CDR1 as DFQATT and CDR2 as SNEGSKA (reference sequence). The CDR3 spans 15 residues. V lost 4 bases, J lost 1 base, and 7 bases stayed unmatched. CDR3 protein: CSAIPGTGWNTEAFF. The CDR3, as DNA: TGCAGTGCTATTCCCGGGACAGGGTGGAACACTGAAGCTTTCTTT.

This clonotype showed up just a few times. The rearrangement links TRBV6-1 to TRBJ2-2; 10 positions agree with TRBD2. Per the germline V gene, CDR1 is MNHNS and CDR2 is SASEGT. With 4 bases clipped from V and 1 base from J, the junction kept 6 bases outside the gene matches. The CDR3 has 17 residues. The CDR3 sequence: CASSALLAGVNTGELFF. The CDR3 region has the DNA TGTGCCAGCAGTGCCCTCCTAGCGGGAGTGAACACCGGGGAGCTGTTTTTT.

The rearrangement uses TRBV2 and TRBJ2-7; D is unresolved. V was clipped by 4 bases and J by 6 bases, with 7 bases between them. The CDR3 length is 11 residues. CDR1 is SNHLY, CDR2 FYNNEI, per germline. Here the CDR3 reads CASSGFSEQYF. The CDR3 bases are TGTGCCAGCAGTGGCTTTAGCGAGCAGTACTTC.

In this sample, this clonotype turned up a few times. This chain uses TRBV7-2 with TRBJ2-2; D is possibly TRBD2 (6 bases). The length of the CDR3 is 13 residues. V dropped 6 bases and J dropped 4 bases, with 9 bases sitting between them. In germline, CDR1 is SGHTA, CDR2 FQGNSA. The CDR3 DNA sequence: TGTGCCAGCAGTACCGGGGGCACCGGGGAGCTGTTTTTT. Translated: CASSTGGTGELFF. Combining the CDR3 with reference TRBV7-2 and TRBJ2-2 gives the whole variable domain GAGVSQSPSNKVTEKGKDVELRCDPISGHTALYWYRQSLGQGLEFLIYFQGNSAPDKSGLPSDRFSAERTGGSVSTLTIQRTQQEDSAVYLCASSTGGTGELFFGEGSRLTVL.

J is TRBJ1-2 and V is TRBV28; possibly TRBD1 for D (6 bases). Per germline, CDR1 MDHEN and CDR2 SYDVKM. The V and J ends lost 7 bases and 3 bases respectively, with 15 bases between them. The CDR3 has 14 residues. Here the CDR3 DNA reads TGTGCCAGCAAGCCCCAGGGGTACGACTATGGCTACACCTTC. Its protein product is CASKPQGYDYGYTF.

The CDR3 sequence is CASSTRQVNYEQYF. The CDR3 DNA is TGTGCCAGCAGCACCAGACAGGTGAACTACGAGCAGTACTTC. The gene calls are TRBV11-3 and TRBJ2-7; D may be TRBD1 (6 bases). V lost 5 bases and J lost 3, with 14 bases in between. The CDR3 sequence is 14 residues long. The germline CDR1 and CDR2 sequences are SGHNT and YENEEA.

This chain connects TRBV19 to TRBJ1-5; no reliable D call. Germline V gene lookup returns CDR1 LNHDA and CDR2 SQIVND (reference sequence). V gave up 5 bases and J gave up 2 bases, with 10 bases separating them. The CDR3 spans 14 residues. For the CDR3, the DNA is TGTGCCAGTAGTTATACGGGAGGCAATCAGCCCCAGCATTTT. It is translated as CASSYTGGNQPQHF.

This chain uses TRBV6-1 with TRBJ1-5, with D perhaps TRBD1 (5 bases). The germline V gene has CDR1 MNHNS and CDR2 SASEGT. The CDR3 length is 16 residues. V shed 8 bases and J shed 0 bases, with 17 bases lying between them. DNA for the CDR3: TGTGCCAGCGGGGCGAGGACCCCTAATAGCAATCAGCCCCAGCATTTT. It translates to CASGARTPNSNQPQHF.

In its sample, this clonotype was seen a few times. The rearrangement joins TRBV5-1 to TRBJ1-2; possibly TRBD1 for D (6 bases). Germline CDR1 reads SGHRS; CDR2 reads YFSETQ. The CDR3 extends over 14 amino acids. The V end was cut by 6 bases, the J end by 6 bases, with 18 bases between. This chain's CDR3 is CASNDLTGKDGYTF. The DNA of the CDR3 is TGCGCCAGCAACGATCTCACAGGGAAAGATGGCTACACCTTC.

V gene TRBV7-9 combines with J gene TRBJ2-5; no reliable D call. CDR3 length equals 14 residues. Germline V gene lookup returns CDR1 SEHNR and CDR2 FQNEAQ (reference sequence). Trimming stripped 6 bases from V and 0 bases from J, with 11 bases between. CDR3 sequence reads: CASSLRLDQETQYF. The CDR3 nucleotides read TGTGCCAGCAGTCTCAGGCTAGACCAAGAGACCCAGTACTTC.

V gene TRBV5-3 combines with J gene TRBJ1-1; TRBD1 matches at 7 bases. TRBV5-3 is an open reading frame, and its role is uncertain. The V gene end was trimmed by 0 bases and the J gene end by 0 bases; junction bases not matched to a gene: 14. There are 19 residues in the CDR3. The CDR3 DNA sequence: TGTGCCAGAAGCTTGGTCCCCCCCGGGGGACAGTCACTGAACACTGAAGCTTTCTTT. Residues: CARSLVPPGGQSLNTEAFF.

This clonotype has only a few counts. This chain links TRBV11-2 with TRBJ2-7; D not resolved. Germline V gives CDR1 SGHAT, CDR2 FQNNGV. Trimming pared 5 bases from V and 0 bases from J, leaving 8 bases between. The CDR3 covers 13 residues. CDR3 in DNA: TGTGCCAGCAGCCGGTTGGGCTCCTACGAGCAGTACTTC. It yields the protein CASSRLGSYEQYF.

This clonotype counts as medium-sized. V is TRBV15 and J is TRBJ2-3; D is perhaps TRBD1 (6 bases). The germline V and J ends were trimmed by 2 bases and 5 bases, with 11 bases remaining between them. Germline V CDR1 and CDR2: LNHNV, YYDKDF (reference sequence). The CDR3 totals 14 residues. CDR3 in DNA: TGTGCCACCAGCAGACCTTCACAGGGAGATACGCAGTATTTT. Its protein is CATSRPSQGDTQYF.

This clonotype has only a few counts. V usage is TRBV6-1 and J usage is TRBJ2-7; D gene ambiguous. The germline V and J ends were trimmed by 5 bases and 0 bases, with 8 bases remaining between them. The CDR3 has 13 amino acids. Germline CDR1 is MNHNS and CDR2 is SASEGT. CDR3 nucleotide sequence: TGTGCCAGCAGTCCGACGGTCTCCTACGAGCAGTACTTC. Translating it yields CASSPTVSYEQYF.

The chain is built from TRBV30 and TRBJ2-5; D gene unclear. The germline V and J ends were trimmed by 0 bases and 5 bases, with 16 bases remaining between them. Germline V lookup: CDR1 GTSNPN, CDR2 SVGIG (reference sequence). There are 15 residues in the CDR3. CDR3 in DNA: TGTGCCTGGAGTGTACGCAAAGAACTGACCGAGACCCAGTACTTC. Residues: CAWSVRKELTETQYF.

This sequence joins TRBV7-2 and TRBJ1-3; no clear D. Trimming shortened V by 3 bases and J by 0 bases, and 6 bases separated the two germline ends. CDR3 length: 14 residues. From germline, CDR1 is SGHTA and CDR2 FQGNSA. As DNA, the CDR3 is TGTGCCAGCAGCTTTCCCAGCTCTGGAAACACCATATATTTT. It translates to CASSFPSSGNTIYF.